This T cell receptor (beta chain) originates from a study of blood T cell repertoires in COVID-19. Study context: COVID-19 samples, acute and convalescent, were from the United States, Italy and Spain. Nucleic acid was either cDNA or gDNA, and it came from T cells, B-cell-depleted T cells, or PBMCs.

In the study's own analysis: Nucleated cell counts were estimated from reference gene primer amplification. Data came from immunoSEQ multiplex PCR; TCRdb stores just in-frame clones and leaves some out. V, J and clone size are taken as reported in that table, and D and trimming were inferred from the DNA itself. The table shows some 220,000 clones, with 80% occurring only once. Trimming removed 7 bases at V and 4 bases at J, with 24 bases between. The CDR3 totals 17 residues. The germline V gene encodes CDR1 WSHSY and CDR2 SAAADI. This clonotype was sampled from a woman in her seventies with acute or convalescent COVID-19. The V gene is TRBV10-2, the J gene TRBJ2-3; TRBD2 is a possible D gene (5 bases). The sequenced material came from peripheral blood. CDR3 amino acids: CASTIDGITLAADTQYF. DNA of the CDR3: TGCGCCAGCACCATAGACGGGATCACTTTGGCGGCAGATACGCAGTATTTT.